This T cell receptor beta chain came from a study of PD-1 blockade in mismatch repair-deficient tumors. As for the study in general: Patients had about eleven mismatch repair-deficient cancer types and were previously treated and progressing.

The germline V gene encodes CDR1 SGDLS and CDR2 YYNGEE. CDR3 length: 15 residues. The V end lost 0 bases, the J end lost 3 bases, and 12 bases lay between the germline ends. Study observations and caveats: Tumor-resident clones, often absent from pretreatment blood, expanded after pembrolizumab and then contracted.

All patients were mismatch repair deficient, assessed by either PCR or immunohistochemistry. Turning to this clone: Its matching antigen is unknown.

Only in-frame clones appear in the TCRdb table, and some are missing; sequencing was by immunoSEQ multiplex PCR. This sample has about 20,000 clones, with 70% to 90% found just once. The sample in question was peripheral blood, obtained 2 weeks after starting pembrolizumab. This rearrangement joins TRBV9 to TRBJ1-2; no clear D gene. This TCR came from an adult with mismatch repair-deficient cancer. The CDR3 reads CASSVAVTMDYGYTF. For the CDR3, the DNA is TGTGCCAGCAGCGTAGCTGTGACGATGGACTATGGCTACACCTTC.